Listed here is a single T cell receptor (beta chain). Samples were sequenced at Survey level, maximum 500,000 reads. The data were produced by immunoSEQ multiplex PCR, yet TCRdb's version contains in-frame clones alone and is incomplete. Of 45,000 to 75,000 clones detected, 87% appear once; the ten largest clones hold approximately 1.5%. The sample comes from a study of pediatric ulcerative colitis. From germline, CDR1 is MNHEY and CDR2 SMNVEV (reference sequence). This CDR3 spans 13 amino acids. The V end lost 2 bases, the J end lost 1 base, and 5 bases lay between the germline ends. The V and J genes are TRBV27 and TRBJ1-1, with D uncertain. Sequences were obtained from blood. The TCR sequence derives from a boy younger than 18 who was a control in a study of pediatric ulcerative colitis. CDR3 residues: CASSLVPNTEAFF. CDR3 nucleotides: TGTGCCAGCAGTTTAGTTCCGAACACTGAAGCTTTCTTT.